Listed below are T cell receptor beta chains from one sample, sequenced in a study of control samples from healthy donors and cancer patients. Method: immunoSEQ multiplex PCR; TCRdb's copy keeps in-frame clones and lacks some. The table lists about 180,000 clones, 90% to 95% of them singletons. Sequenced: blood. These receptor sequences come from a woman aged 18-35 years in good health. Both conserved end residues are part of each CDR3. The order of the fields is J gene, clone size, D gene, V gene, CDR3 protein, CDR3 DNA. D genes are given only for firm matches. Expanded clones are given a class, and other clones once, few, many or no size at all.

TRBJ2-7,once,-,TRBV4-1,CASSLMDGSYEQYF,TGCGCCAGCAGCCTAATGGACGGGTCCTACGAGCAGTACTTC
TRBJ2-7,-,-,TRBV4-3,CASSQVGSLSYEQYF,TGCGCCAGCAGCCAAGTAGGCAGTCTCTCCTACGAGCAGTACTTC
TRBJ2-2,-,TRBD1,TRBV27,CASSSPYLRQGYTGELFF,TGTGCCAGCAGTTCCCCCTACCTTAGACAGGGGTATACCGGGGAGCTGTTTTTT
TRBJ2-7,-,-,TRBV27,CASSLSRTHYEQYF,TGTGCCAGCAGTTTATCCCGGACGCACTACGAGCAGTACTTC
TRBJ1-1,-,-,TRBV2,CASSVQGNTEAFF,TGTGCCAGCAGTGTTCAGGGGAACACTGAAGCTTTCTTT
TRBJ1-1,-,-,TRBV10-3,CAISDLGRPNTEAFF,TGTGCCATCAGTGACCTAGGGAGACCGAACACTGAAGCTTTCTTT
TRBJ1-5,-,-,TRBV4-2,CASSPRPAGDSNQPQHF,TGTGCCAGCAGCCCCCGCCCCGCCGGAGATAGCAATCAGCCCCAGCATTTT
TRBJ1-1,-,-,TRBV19,CASSIGPGRNTEAFF,TGTGCCAGTAGTATAGGACCAGGGCGGAACACTGAAGCTTTCTTT
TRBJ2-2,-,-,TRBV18,CASSPTKGTGELFF,TGTGCCAGCTCACCCACGAAGGGGACCGGGGAGCTGTTTTTT
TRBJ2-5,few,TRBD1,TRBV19,CASSRVDRGLETQYF,TGTGCCAGTAGTCGGGTGGACAGGGGGTTAGAGACCCAGTACTTC
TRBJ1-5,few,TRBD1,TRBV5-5,CASSLGTGDQPQHF,TGTGCCAGCAGCTTGGGGACAGGGGATCAGCCCCAGCATTTT
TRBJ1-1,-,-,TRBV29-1,CSVKSIEGGTEAFF,TGCAGCGTCAAGTCCATCGAAGGTGGAACTGAAGCTTTCTTT
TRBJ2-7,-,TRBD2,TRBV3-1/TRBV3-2,CASSQDPTSGFPYEQYF,TGTGCCAGCAGCCAGGACCCGACTAGCGGTTTTCCCTACGAGCAGTACTTC
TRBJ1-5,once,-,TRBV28,CASSSPYSNQPQHF,TGTGCCAGCAGTTCCCCTTATAGCAATCAGCCCCAGCATTTT
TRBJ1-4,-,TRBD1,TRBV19,CASSIRQGAGNEKLFF,TGTGCCAGTAGTATAAGACAGGGGGCCGGGAATGAAAAACTGTTTTTT
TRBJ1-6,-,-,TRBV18,CASSQRDILYNSPLHF,TGTGCCAGCTCACAAAGGGACATCTTATACAATTCACCCCTCCACTTT
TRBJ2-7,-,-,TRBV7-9,CASSLVGGSHEQYF,TGTGCCAGCAGCTTAGTTGGGGGGTCCCACGAGCAGTACTTC
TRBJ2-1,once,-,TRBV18,CASSPSLQGGRDEQFF,TGTGCCAGCTCACCGTCGCTGCAGGGAGGTAGGGATGAGCAGTTCTTC
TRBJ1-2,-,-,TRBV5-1,CASSLGGASYGYTF,TGCGCCAGCAGCTTGGGGGGGGCCTCCTATGGCTACACCTTC
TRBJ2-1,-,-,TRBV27,CASSPETGVLEYSYNEQFF,TGTGCCAGCAGTCCAGAGACGGGGGTCCTGGAGTATTCCTACAATGAGCAGTTCTTC
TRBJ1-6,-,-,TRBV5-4,CASSLELGNSPLHF,TGTGCCAGCAGCTTGGAGTTAGGAAATTCACCCCTCCACTTT
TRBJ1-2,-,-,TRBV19,CASRMRGMNYGYTF,TGTGCCAGTAGAATGAGAGGGATGAACTATGGCTACACCTTC
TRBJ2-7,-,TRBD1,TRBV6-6,CASNRDSTYEQYF,TGTGCCAGCAACCGGGACAGCACGTACGAGCAGTACTTC
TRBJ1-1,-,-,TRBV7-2,CASSSQGLKNTEAFF,TGTGCCAGCAGCTCACAGGGATTGAAGAACACTGAAGCTTTCTTT
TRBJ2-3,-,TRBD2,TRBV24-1,CATSVLAGDTQYF,TGTGCCACCAGTGTACTAGCGGGAGATACGCAGTATTTT
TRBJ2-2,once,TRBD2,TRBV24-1,CATSDTPGLAENTGELFF,TGTGCCACCAGTGATACGCCGGGACTAGCGGAGAACACCGGGGAGCTGTTTTTT
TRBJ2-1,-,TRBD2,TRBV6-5,CASSYRTSGIGNEQFF,TGTGCCAGCAGTTACAGGACTAGCGGGATTGGCAATGAGCAGTTCTTC
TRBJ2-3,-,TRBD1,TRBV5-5,CASSTKRQGRADTQYF,TGTGCCAGCAGCACCAAAAGACAGGGGCGGGCAGATACGCAGTATTTT
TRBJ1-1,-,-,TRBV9,CASSVGPENTEAFF,TGTGCCAGCAGCGTAGGCCCGGAGAACACTGAAGCTTTCTTT
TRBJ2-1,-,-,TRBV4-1,CASTRGQVTYNEQFF,TGCGCCAGCACCCGCGGGCAGGTAACATACAATGAGCAGTTCTTC
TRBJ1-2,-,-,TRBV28,CASEVPGGEGGYTF,TGTGCCAGCGAGGTTCCGGGAGGAGAAGGTGGCTACACCTTC
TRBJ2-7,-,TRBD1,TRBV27,CASSSTPDRAYEQYF,TGTGCCAGCAGTTCCACCCCGGACAGGGCCTACGAGCAGTACTTC
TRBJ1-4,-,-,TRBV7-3,CASSPLEEANEKLFF,TGTGCCAGCAGCCCGTTGGAGGAAGCTAATGAAAAACTGTTTTTT
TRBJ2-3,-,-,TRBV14,CATHRLTRGSDTQYF,TGTGCCACCCATCGGCTGACTAGGGGGTCAGATACGCAGTATTTT
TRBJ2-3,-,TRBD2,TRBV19,CASSLPGGHTDTQYF,TGTGCCAGTAGTCTCCCGGGAGGGCACACAGATACGCAGTATTTT
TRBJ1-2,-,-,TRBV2,CASSEGIGGDGYTF,TGTGCCAGCAGTGAGGGGATAGGGGGTGATGGCTACACCTTC
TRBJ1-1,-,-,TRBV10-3,CAISPGTNTEAFF,TGTGCCATCAGCCCCGGGACGAACACTGAAGCTTTCTTT
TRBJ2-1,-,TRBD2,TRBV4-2,CASSQDIDLAGGVWHEQFF,TGTGCCAGCAGCCAAGATATCGATCTAGCGGGGGGCGTGTGGCATGAGCAGTTCTTC
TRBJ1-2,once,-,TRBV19,CATQTGLAGYTF,TGTGCCACCCAAACAGGGTTGGCTGGCTACACCTTC
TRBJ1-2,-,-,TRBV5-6,CASSRPGFGESGYTF,TGTGCCAGCAGCCGGCCAGGGTTCGGAGAGTCCGGCTACACCTTC
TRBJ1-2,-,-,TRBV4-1,CASSQREGETYGYTF,TGCGCCAGCAGCCAAAGGGAGGGGGAGACATATGGCTACACCTTC
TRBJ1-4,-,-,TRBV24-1,CATSDYPGGKLFF,TGTGCCACCAGTGATTACCCCGGGGGAAAACTGTTTTTT
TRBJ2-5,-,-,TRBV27,CASRPVGRTTKTKETQYF,TGTGCCAGCAGACCGGTTGGACGGACTACTAAAACAAAAGAGACCCAGTACTTC
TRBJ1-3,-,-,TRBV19,CASSIRAGNTIYF,TGTGCCAGTAGTATAAGAGCCGGAAACACCATATATTTT
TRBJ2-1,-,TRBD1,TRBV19,CASSDGQGGNEQFF,TGTGCCAGTAGTGACGGACAGGGGGGAAATGAGCAGTTCTTC
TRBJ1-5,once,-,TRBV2,CASNPGVGQPQHF,TGTGCCAGCAATCCAGGAGTGGGACAGCCCCAGCATTTT
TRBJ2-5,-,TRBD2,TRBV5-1,CASSPRGASKTQYF,TGCGCCAGCAGCCCGCGGGGGGCCTCAAAGACCCAGTACTTC
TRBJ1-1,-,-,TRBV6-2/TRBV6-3,CASSLYGVGNTEAFF,TGTGCCAGCAGCCTATACGGGGTGGGGAACACTGAAGCTTTCTTT
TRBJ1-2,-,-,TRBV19,CASQRSLGIHGYTF,TGTGCCAGTCAGCGGTCCCTCGGAATCCATGGCTACACCTTC
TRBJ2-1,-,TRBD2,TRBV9,CASSVGGRARMNEQFF,TGTGCCAGCAGCGTAGGTGGGAGGGCCCGGATGAATGAGCAGTTCTTC
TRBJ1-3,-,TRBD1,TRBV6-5,CASGSTGDSGNTIYF,TGTGCCAGCGGGTCGACAGGGGACTCTGGAAACACCATATATTTT
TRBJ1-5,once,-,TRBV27,CASSLGKAQPQHF,TGTGCCAGCAGTTTGGGGAAGGCTCAGCCCCAGCATTTT